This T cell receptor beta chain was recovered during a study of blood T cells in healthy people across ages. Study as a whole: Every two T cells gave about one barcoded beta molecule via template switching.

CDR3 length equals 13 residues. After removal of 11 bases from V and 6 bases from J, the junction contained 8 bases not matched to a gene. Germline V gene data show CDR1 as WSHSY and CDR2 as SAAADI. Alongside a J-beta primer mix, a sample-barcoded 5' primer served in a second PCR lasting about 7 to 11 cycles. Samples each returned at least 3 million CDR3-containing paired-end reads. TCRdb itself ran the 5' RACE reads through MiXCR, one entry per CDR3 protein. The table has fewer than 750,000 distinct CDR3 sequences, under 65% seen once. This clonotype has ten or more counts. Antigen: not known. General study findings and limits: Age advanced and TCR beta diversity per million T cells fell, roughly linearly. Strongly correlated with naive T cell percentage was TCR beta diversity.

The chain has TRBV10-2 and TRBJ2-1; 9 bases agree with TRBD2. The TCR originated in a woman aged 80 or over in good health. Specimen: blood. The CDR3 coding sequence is TGCGCCTCACGGGGACTAGCTATCAATGAGCAGTTCTTC. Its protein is CASRGLAINEQFF.